The 32 T cell receptor beta chains presented below share a single source sample, sequenced in a study of blood T cell repertoires in COVID-19. Assay used: immunoSEQ multiplex PCR; TCRdb lists only in-frame clones, some missing. The profile shows more than 100,000 clones, 87% of them singletons. The sequenced sample was peripheral blood. These receptor sequences come from a woman aged 55-70 years with acute or convalescent COVID-19.

The chain couples TRBV6-5 to TRBJ1-6; D gene uncertain. This CDR3 has 16 amino acids. V was shortened by 4 bases and J by 0 bases, with 10 bases between the two germline ends. Germline V lookup: CDR1 MNHEY, CDR2 SVGAGI. CDR3 coding DNA: TGTGCCAGCAGTTTTCAACAGAGCTCCTATAATTCACCCCTCCACTTT. Translated: CASSFQQSSYNSPLHF.

In DNA form, the CDR3 reads TGTGCCAGCAGTTTGACAGCGACCAATTCACCCCTCCACTTT. Its protein is CASSLTATNSPLHF. This chain connects TRBV28 to TRBJ1-6; tentatively, D is TRBD1 (5 bases). Germline loops: CDR1 MDHEN, CDR2 SYDVKM. CDR3 length equals 14 residues. V lost 3 bases and J 7 bases, leaving 10 bases between the germline ends.

J is TRBJ1-1 and V is TRBV6-5; 8 nucleotides align to TRBD1. CDR1 and CDR2 from the germline V gene are MNHEY and SVGAGI. CDR3 size: 15 residues. Trimming at V came to 5 bases and at J to 5 bases, leaving 10 bases not matched to a gene. The CDR3 here is CASSPGGAGRTEAFF. The CDR3 DNA reads TGTGCCAGCAGTCCAGGGGGCGCAGGAAGGACTGAAGCTTTCTTT.

The chain recombines TRBV12-3 or TRBV12-4 with TRBJ1-1; D gene unclear. The CDR3 is made up of 13 amino acids. V gave up 4 bases and J gave up 1 base, with 7 bases separating them. CDR3 protein: CASSSKQNTEAFF. CDR3 nucleotide sequence: TGTGCCAGCAGTTCCAAACAGAACACTGAAGCTTTCTTT.

The CDR3 spells CASSDWRLSYEQYF. In DNA form, the CDR3 reads TGTGCCAGCAGCGACTGGCGGCTATCCTACGAGCAGTACTTC. The chain joins TRBV11-2 to TRBJ2-7; no clear D. The length of the CDR3 is 14 residues. The germline V gene encodes CDR1 SGHAT and CDR2 FQNNGV. Trimming took off 5 bases at V and 1 base at J, with 12 bases between the two ends.

The V call is TRBV9, the J call TRBJ1-1, with a tentative D call TRBD1 (6 bases). Germline loops: CDR1 SGDLS, CDR2 YYNGEE. CDR3 size: 14 residues. Trimming took off 0 bases at V and 4 bases at J, with 10 bases between the two ends. DNA for the CDR3: TGTGCCAGCAGCGTAGATGCCAGGGGCACTGAAGCTTTCTTT. It encodes CASSVDARGTEAFF.

The CDR3 nucleotides are TGTGCCACGCGGGGGACTCTGGTGGGAAATTCACCCCTCCACTTT. This encodes CATRGTLVGNSPLHF. The V and J genes are TRBV10-3 and TRBJ1-6, with a weak D call TRBD1 (5 bases). Germline V gives CDR1 ENHRY, CDR2 SYGVKD. The CDR3 loop spans 15 amino acids. V was pared by 10 bases and J by 7 bases, with 20 bases between.

The chain links TRBV18 to TRBJ1-1; 8 bases are shared with TRBD1. V was clipped by 6 bases and J by 0 bases; unmatched bases: 9. The germline gives CDR1 KGHSH, CDR2 LQKENI. The CDR3 has 16 residues. This CDR3 reads CASSAGGAGMNTEAFF. CDR3 in DNA: TGTGCCAGCTCGGCAGGGGGCGCGGGCATGAACACTGAAGCTTTCTTT.

J is TRBJ1-6 and V is TRBV19; D may be TRBD1 (6 bases). Germline lookup yields CDR1 LNHDA and CDR2 SQIVND (reference sequence). The CDR3 has 18 residues. V gave up 5 bases and J gave up 0 bases, with 17 bases separating them. The CDR3 loop is CASSPTRQEISYNSPLHF. In nucleotides, the CDR3 is TGTGCCAGTAGTCCCACCCGACAGGAGATCTCCTATAATTCACCCCTCCACTTT.

The CDR3 is CASSFGQGDEQYF. CDR3 sequence (DNA): TGTGCCAGCAGCTTTGGACAGGGGGACGAGCAGTACTTC. The V gene is TRBV11-3, the J gene TRBJ2-7; 10 nucleotides match TRBD1. The CDR3 length is 13 residues. Germline V gene lookup returns CDR1 SGHNT and CDR2 YENEEA. V trimming: 3 bases; J trimming: 5 bases; junction bases outside the gene matches: 1.

This chain links TRBV2 with TRBJ1-4; 8 bases align to TRBD1. Germline assignment: CDR1 SNHLY and CDR2 FYNNEI. The junction had 5 bases not matched to a gene; V was cut back by 7 bases and J by 7 bases. The CDR3 has 13 residues. The DNA for the CDR3 is TGTGCCAGCATCACAGGGGGGGGTGAAAAACTGTTTTTT. Residues: CASITGGGEKLFF. Combining the CDR3 with reference TRBV2 and TRBJ1-4 gives the whole variable domain EPEVTQTPSHQVTQMGQEVILRCVPISNHLYFYWYRQILGQKVEFLVSFYNNEISEKSEIFDDQFSVERPDGSNFTLKIRSTKLEDSAMYFCASITGGGEKLFFGSGTQLSVL.

The rearrangement joins TRBV3-1 (or the pseudogene TRBV3-2) to TRBJ2-3, with D maybe TRBD2 (6 bases). Trimming took 2 bases from V and 1 from J, leaving 19 bases between them. CDR1 and CDR2 from the germline V gene are LGHDT and YNNKEL (reference sequence). The CDR3 sequence is 18 residues long. Here the CDR3 DNA reads TGTGCCAGCAGCCAAAAGGCGGGATCGTACCGTGGCACAGATACGCAGTATTTT. Translation gives CASSQKAGSYRGTDTQYF.

This chain uses TRBV30 with TRBJ1-1; maybe TRBD1 (5 bases). Trimming shortened V by 8 bases and J by 3 bases, and 16 bases separated the two germline ends. The length of the CDR3 is 13 residues. Germline lookup yields CDR1 GTSNPN and CDR2 SVGIG (reference sequence). The CDR3 sequence: CAVTRVLDTEAFF. CDR3 DNA sequence: TGTGCCGTAACCAGGGTTTTGGACACTGAAGCTTTCTTT.

This chain connects TRBV9 to TRBJ1-3, with a possible D match to TRBD1 (6 bases). V was cut by 4 bases and J by 2 bases, with 10 bases left in between. The CDR3 extends over 14 amino acids. Germline loops: CDR1 SGDLS, CDR2 YYNGEE. The CDR3 spells CASSLQGAGNTIYF. The CDR3 coding sequence is TGTGCCAGCAGCTTACAGGGAGCTGGAAACACCATATATTTT.

This clone was picked up a small number of times. V and J are TRBV27 and TRBJ1-1, with unresolved D. The CDR3 sequence is 15 residues long. The V end was cut by 1 base, the J end by 0 bases, with 9 bases between. Germline values: CDR1 MNHEY, CDR2 SMNVEV (reference sequence). The CDR3 sequence: CASSLWAELNTEAFF. CDR3 nucleotides: TGTGCCAGCAGTTTATGGGCAGAGCTGAACACTGAAGCTTTCTTT.

This chain uses TRBV3-1 (or the pseudogene TRBV3-2) with TRBJ1-1; D gene unclear. The CDR3 totals 12 residues. V was clipped by 6 bases and J by 6 bases, with 11 bases between them. Germline CDR1 and CDR2: LGHDT and YNNKEL (reference sequence). The CDR3 coding sequence is TGTGCCAGCAGGGCTAATGGAGCTGAAGCTTTCTTT. Translated: CASRANGAEAFF.

The DNA of the CDR3 is TGTGCCAGTACCGAGGGTCTGGGTAGGACTGAAGCTTTCTTT. It encodes CASTEGLGRTEAFF. This chain uses TRBV19 with TRBJ1-1, with D unresolved. V lost 7 bases to trimming and J lost 5 bases, with 17 bases between them. This CDR3 has 14 amino acids. Germline CDR1 LNHDA, CDR2 SQIVND (reference sequence).

The chain employs TRBV6-5 and TRBJ1-1, with TRBD1 as a possible D gene (5 bases). This CDR3 has 11 amino acids. Germline V lookup: CDR1 MNHEY, CDR2 SVGAGI. The germline V and J ends were trimmed by 7 bases and 11 bases, with 14 bases remaining between them. The CDR3: CASTHVGRAFF. CDR3 nucleotides: TGTGCCAGCACCCACGTGGGGCGGGCTTTCTTT.

The CDR3 coding sequence is TGTGCCAGCAGCAGGGACAGGTCCACTGAAGCTTTCTTT. Its translation is CASSRDRSTEAFF. The chain couples TRBV7-2 to TRBJ1-1; 8 bases are a match to TRBD1. The CDR3 covers 13 residues. Trimming at V came to 5 bases and at J to 4 bases, leaving 3 bases not matched to a gene. The V gene's germline CDR1 is SGHTA and CDR2 FQGNSA. Full variable domain (outside the CDR3, taken from reference TRBV7-2 and TRBJ1-1): GAGVSQSPSNKVTEKGKDVELRCDPISGHTALYWYRQSLGQGLEFLIYFQGNSAPDKSGLPSDRFSAERTGGSVSTLTIQRTQQEDSAVYLCASSRDRSTEAFFGQGTRLTVV.

V and J are TRBV18 and TRBJ1-3, with TRBD1 as a possible D gene (5 bases). V was pared by 0 bases and J by 3 bases, with 9 bases between. CDR1 and CDR2 (germline): KGHSH, LQKENI. The CDR3 has 15 amino acids. This CDR3 is CASSPPGPGGNTIYF. CDR3 DNA: TGTGCCAGCTCACCACCGGGGCCAGGTGGAAACACCATATATTTT.

This chain joins TRBV4-1 and TRBJ1-2; 8 nucleotides match TRBD1. The V and J ends lost 4 bases and 4 bases, in that order; junction bases with no gene match: 23. The CDR3 consists of 20 residues. Germline V gene lookup returns CDR1 MGHRA and CDR2 YSYEKL. The CDR3 DNA follows: TGCGCCAGCAGCCCCGGGCTCGAGCCGGACAGGGCCGTTGGATCCTATGGCTACACCTTC. As protein: CASSPGLEPDRAVGSYGYTF.

This clone occurred a few times. The chain employs TRBV5-8 and TRBJ1-2; 7 bases agree with TRBD1. The length of the CDR3 is 13 residues. Germline assignment: CDR1 SGHTS and CDR2 YDEGEE. Losses at the gene ends were 2 bases for V and 9 bases for J; bases not matched to a gene: 7. The CDR3 region has the DNA TGTGCCAGCAGCTTAGACAGGGAGATGAGCTACACCTTC. Translated: CASSLDREMSYTF.

This clone was counted a single time. The V gene is TRBV19, the J gene TRBJ1-5; 9 bases align to TRBD1. The V and J ends lost 6 bases and 6 bases, in that order; junction bases with no gene match: 3. CDR3 length: 13 residues. The germline V gene encodes CDR1 LNHDA and CDR2 SQIVND (reference sequence). As DNA, the CDR3 is TGTGCCAGTAGCAGGGGACAGGGTCAGCCCCAGCATTTT. Protein product: CASSRGQGQPQHF.

This clone was seen a single time. The chain employs TRBV28 and TRBJ2-1; D is uncertain. The germline V and J ends were trimmed by 2 bases and 8 bases, with 4 bases remaining between them. Per the germline V gene, CDR1 is MDHEN and CDR2 is SYDVKM. This CDR3 contains 11 residues. The CDR3 DNA sequence: TGTGCCAGCAGTTTAATCTATGAGCAGTTCTTC. It yields the protein CASSLIYEQFF. The whole variable domain, remainder taken from reference TRBV28 and TRBJ2-1, is DVKVTQSSRYLVKRTGEKVFLECVQDMDHENMFWYRQDPGLGLRLIYFSYDVKMKEKGDIPEGYSVSREKKERFSLILESASTNQTSMYLCASSLIYEQFFGPGTRLTVL.

The CDR3 DNA is TGTGCCAGCAGCGTGGACAGGGGGAACACCGGGGAGCTGTTTTTT. Its protein is CASSVDRGNTGELFF. The gene calls are TRBV9 and TRBJ2-2, with TRBD1 matching over 9 bases. The germline gives CDR1 SGDLS, CDR2 YYNGEE. The CDR3 loop spans 15 amino acids. After removal of 2 bases from V and 1 base from J, the junction contained 0 bases not matched to a gene.

This clone was recorded a few times. The chain has TRBV2 and TRBJ1-1; tentative D call: TRBD1 (5 bases). V dropped 6 bases and J dropped 6 bases, with 20 bases sitting between them. Germline values: CDR1 SNHLY, CDR2 FYNNEI. The CDR3 totals 15 residues. As DNA, the CDR3 is TGTGCCAGCAGAGAGAGCTTCGGTGGGGCTGCTGAAGCTTTCTTT. This gives the protein CASRESFGGAAEAFF.

The chain employs TRBV19 and TRBJ2-6, with 10 bases that match TRBD1. V gave up 5 bases and J gave up 4 bases; unmatched junction bases: 8. In germline, CDR1 is LNHDA, CDR2 SQIVND (reference sequence). This CDR3 is built from 17 residues. CDR3 nucleotide sequence: TGTGCCAGTAGTTTTGACAGGGGGCTGCCCGGGGCCAACGTCCTGACTTTC. The encoded protein is CASSFDRGLPGANVLTF.

This sequence joins TRBV19 and TRBJ1-6; 7 nucleotides agree with TRBD1. CDR3 size: 18 residues. Germline values: CDR1 LNHDA, CDR2 SQIVND (reference sequence). Trimming took 4 bases from V and 7 from J; bases not matched to a gene: 16. CDR3 in DNA: TGTGCCAGTAGTAACCCCCACTCTGGGACAGCTCGGAATTCACCCCTCCACTTT. It encodes CASSNPHSGTARNSPLHF.

The chain links TRBV6-2 or TRBV6-3 to TRBJ1-5; 8 bases are a match to TRBD1. The J segment lost 10 bases and the V segment lost 6 bases, leaving 8 bases of the junction unmatched. CDR1 and CDR2 (germline): MNHEY, SVGEGT. CDR3 length: 13 residues. Here the CDR3 reads CASSGRQGRPQHF. The CDR3 DNA sequence: TGTGCCAGCAGCGGGCGACAGGGGCGTCCCCAGCATTTT.

The chain couples TRBV6-1 to TRBJ2-7, with 7 bases fitting TRBD2. CDR3 length equals 15 residues. V lost 3 bases, J lost 3 bases, and 8 bases stayed unmatched. The germline gives CDR1 MNHNS, CDR2 SASEGT. The CDR3 region has the DNA TGTGCCAGCAGTGACGAGGGGCTAGCGGACTACGAGCAGTACTTC. Translating it yields CASSDEGLADYEQYF.

This chain joins TRBV6-5 and TRBJ2-1, with a weak D call TRBD2 (6 bases). This CDR3 spans 12 amino acids. Trimming took 4 bases from V and 14 from J, leaving 15 bases between them. Germline values: CDR1 MNHEY, CDR2 SVGAGI. The CDR3 region has the DNA TGTGCCAGCAGTTCGAGAGGGACTGGGGAGTTCTTC. Protein sequence: CASSSRGTGEFF.

V gene TRBV5-1 combines with J gene TRBJ2-7; 14 bases agree with TRBD2. The CDR3 sequence is 15 residues long. The V and J ends lost 1 base and 5 bases, in that order; junction bases with no gene match: 2. Germline CDR1 SGHRS, CDR2 YFSETQ. CDR3: CASSLWGLAGDEQYF. CDR3 bases: TGCGCCAGCAGCTTGTGGGGACTAGCGGGAGACGAGCAGTACTTC.